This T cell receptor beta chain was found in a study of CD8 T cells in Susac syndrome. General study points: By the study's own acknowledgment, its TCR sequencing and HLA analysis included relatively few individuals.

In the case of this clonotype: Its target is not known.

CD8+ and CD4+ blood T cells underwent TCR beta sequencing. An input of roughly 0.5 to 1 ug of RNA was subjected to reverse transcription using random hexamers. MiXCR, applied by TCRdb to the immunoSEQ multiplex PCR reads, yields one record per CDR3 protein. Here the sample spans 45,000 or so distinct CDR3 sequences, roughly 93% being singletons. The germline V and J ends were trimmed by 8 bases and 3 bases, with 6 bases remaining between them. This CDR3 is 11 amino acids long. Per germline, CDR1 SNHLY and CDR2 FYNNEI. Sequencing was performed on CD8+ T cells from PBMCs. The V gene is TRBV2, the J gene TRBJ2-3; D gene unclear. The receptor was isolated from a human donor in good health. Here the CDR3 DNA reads TGTGCCAGCCCCGGAACAGATACGCAGTATTTT. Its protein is CASPGTDTQYF.